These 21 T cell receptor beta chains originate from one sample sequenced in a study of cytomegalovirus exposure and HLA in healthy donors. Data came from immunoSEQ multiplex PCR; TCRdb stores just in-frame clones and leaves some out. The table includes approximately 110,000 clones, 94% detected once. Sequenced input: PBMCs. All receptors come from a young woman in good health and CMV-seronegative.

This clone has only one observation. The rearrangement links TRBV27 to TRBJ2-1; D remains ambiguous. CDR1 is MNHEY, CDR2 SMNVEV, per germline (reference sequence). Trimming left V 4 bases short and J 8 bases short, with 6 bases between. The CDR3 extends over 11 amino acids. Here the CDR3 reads CASSSTDEQFF. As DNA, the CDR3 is TGTGCCAGCAGTTCGACTGATGAGCAGTTCTTC.

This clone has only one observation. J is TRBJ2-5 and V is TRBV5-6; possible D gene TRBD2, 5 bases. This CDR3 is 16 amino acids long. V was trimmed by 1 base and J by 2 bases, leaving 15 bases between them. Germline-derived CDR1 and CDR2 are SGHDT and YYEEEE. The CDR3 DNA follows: TGTGCCAGCAGCTTGAGGTCGGGTCGGGGACAAGAGACCCAGTACTTC. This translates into CASSLRSGRGQETQYF.

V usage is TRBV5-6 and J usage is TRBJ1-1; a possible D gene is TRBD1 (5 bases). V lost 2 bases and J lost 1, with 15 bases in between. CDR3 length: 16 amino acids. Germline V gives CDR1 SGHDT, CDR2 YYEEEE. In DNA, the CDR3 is TGTGCCAGCAGCTTCTCACCCAGGGTCCAGAACACTGAAGCTTTCTTT. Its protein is CASSFSPRVQNTEAFF.

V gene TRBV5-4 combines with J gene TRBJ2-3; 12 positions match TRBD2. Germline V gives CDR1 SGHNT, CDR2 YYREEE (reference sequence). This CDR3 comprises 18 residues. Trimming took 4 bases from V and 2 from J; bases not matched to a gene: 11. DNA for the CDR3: TGTGCCAGCAGCCTGGGACTAGCGGGCAGCACACTCACAGATACGCAGTATTTT. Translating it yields CASSLGLAGSTLTDTQYF. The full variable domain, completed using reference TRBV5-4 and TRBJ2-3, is ETGVTQSPTHLIKTRGQQVTLRCSSQSGHNTVSWYQQALGQGPQFIFQYYREEENGRGNFPPRFSGLQFPNYSSELNVNALELDDSALYLCASSLGLAGSTLTDTQYFGPGTRLTVL.

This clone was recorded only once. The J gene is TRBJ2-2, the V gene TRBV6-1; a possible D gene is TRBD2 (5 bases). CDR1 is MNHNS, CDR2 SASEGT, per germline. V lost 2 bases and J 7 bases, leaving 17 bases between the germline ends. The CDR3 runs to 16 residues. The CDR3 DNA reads TGTGCCAGCAGTGAATTGGGGATCCGTCGGGGCGGGGAGCTGTTTTTT. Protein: CASSELGIRRGGELFF.

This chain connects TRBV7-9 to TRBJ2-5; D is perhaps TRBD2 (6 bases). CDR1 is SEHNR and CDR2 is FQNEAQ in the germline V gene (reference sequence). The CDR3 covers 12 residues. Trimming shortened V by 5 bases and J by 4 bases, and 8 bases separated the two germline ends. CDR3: CASSRTTETQYF. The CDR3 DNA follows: TGTGCCAGCAGCCGGACTACAGAGACCCAGTACTTC.

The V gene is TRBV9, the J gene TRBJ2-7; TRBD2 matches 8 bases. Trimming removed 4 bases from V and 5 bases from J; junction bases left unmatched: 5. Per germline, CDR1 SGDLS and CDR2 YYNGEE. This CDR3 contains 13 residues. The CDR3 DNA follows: TGTGCCAGCAGCCGGGGGGGCGTGGACGAGCAGTACTTC. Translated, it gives CASSRGGVDEQYF.

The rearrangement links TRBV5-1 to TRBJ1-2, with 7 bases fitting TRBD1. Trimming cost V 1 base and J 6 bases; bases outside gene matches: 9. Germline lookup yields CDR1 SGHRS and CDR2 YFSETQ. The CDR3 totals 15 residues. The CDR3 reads CASSLSRSGGDGYTF. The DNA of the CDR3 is TGCGCCAGCAGCTTGTCGCGATCAGGGGGAGATGGCTACACCTTC.

This CDR3 reads CASQSSGRGNYGYTF. DNA of the CDR3: TGTGCCAGCCAATCCTCAGGGAGGGGGAACTATGGCTACACCTTC. The genes are TRBV7-9 and TRBJ1-2, with D perhaps TRBD1 (6 bases). The germline V gene encodes CDR1 SEHNR and CDR2 FQNEAQ (reference sequence). V gave up 8 bases and J gave up 2 bases, with 18 bases separating them. This CDR3 is 15 amino acids long.

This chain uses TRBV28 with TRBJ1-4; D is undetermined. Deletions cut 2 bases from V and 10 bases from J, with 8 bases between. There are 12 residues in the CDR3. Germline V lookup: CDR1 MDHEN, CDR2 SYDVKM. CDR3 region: CASSLREGKLFF. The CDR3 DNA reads TGTGCCAGCAGTTTACGAGAGGGAAAACTGTTTTTT.

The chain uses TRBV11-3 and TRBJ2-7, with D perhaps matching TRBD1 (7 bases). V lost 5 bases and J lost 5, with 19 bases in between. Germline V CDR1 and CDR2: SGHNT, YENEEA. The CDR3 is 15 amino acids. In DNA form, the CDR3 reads TGTGCCAGCAGCCACACAGGGGAGGTTCTGGACGAGCAGTACTTC. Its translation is CASSHTGEVLDEQYF.

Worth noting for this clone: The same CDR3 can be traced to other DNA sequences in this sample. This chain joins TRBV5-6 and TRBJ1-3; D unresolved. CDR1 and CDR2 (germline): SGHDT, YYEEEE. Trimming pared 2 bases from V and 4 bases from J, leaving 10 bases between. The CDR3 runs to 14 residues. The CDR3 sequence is CASSFPSSGNTIYF. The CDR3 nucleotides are TGTGCCAGCAGCTTTCCGAGCTCGGGAAACACCATATATTTT. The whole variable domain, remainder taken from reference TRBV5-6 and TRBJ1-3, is DAGVTQSPTHLIKTRGQQVTLRCSPKSGHDTVSWYQQALGQGPQFIFQYYEEEERQRGNFPDRFSGHQFPNYSSELNVNALLLGDSALYLCASSFPSSGNTIYFGEGSWLTVV.

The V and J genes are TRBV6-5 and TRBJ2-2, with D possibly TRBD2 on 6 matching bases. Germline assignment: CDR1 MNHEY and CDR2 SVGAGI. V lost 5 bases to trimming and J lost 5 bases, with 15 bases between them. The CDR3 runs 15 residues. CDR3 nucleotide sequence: TGTGCCAGCAGTCCACTGGGGACTGCAACCGGGGAGCTGTTTTTT. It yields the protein CASSPLGTATGELFF.

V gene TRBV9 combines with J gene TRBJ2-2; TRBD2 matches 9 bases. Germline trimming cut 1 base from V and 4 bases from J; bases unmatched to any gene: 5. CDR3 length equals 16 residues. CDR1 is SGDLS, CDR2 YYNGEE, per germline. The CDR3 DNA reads TGTGCCAGCAGCGTATCGGGCGGGGGGGCCACCGGGGAGCTGTTTTTT. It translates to CASSVSGGGATGELFF.

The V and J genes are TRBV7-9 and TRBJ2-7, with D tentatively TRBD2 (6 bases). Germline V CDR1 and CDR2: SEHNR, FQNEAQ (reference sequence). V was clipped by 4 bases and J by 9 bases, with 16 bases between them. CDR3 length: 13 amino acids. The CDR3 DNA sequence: TGTGCCAGCAGCTCTCCCGGGACTCCGGGGCAGTACTTC. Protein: CASSSPGTPGQYF.

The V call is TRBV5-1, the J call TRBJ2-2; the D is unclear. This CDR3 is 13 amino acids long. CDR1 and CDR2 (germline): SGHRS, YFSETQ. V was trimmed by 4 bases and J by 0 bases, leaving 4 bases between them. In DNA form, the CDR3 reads TGCGCCAGCAGCATCGCGAACACCGGGGAGCTGTTTTTT. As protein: CASSIANTGELFF.

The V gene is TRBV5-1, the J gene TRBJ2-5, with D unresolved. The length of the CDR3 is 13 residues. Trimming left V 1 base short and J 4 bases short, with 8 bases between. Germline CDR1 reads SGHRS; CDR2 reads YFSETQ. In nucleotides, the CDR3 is TGCGCCAGCAGCTTGTTTTCCCTAGAGACCCAGTACTTC. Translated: CASSLFSLETQYF.

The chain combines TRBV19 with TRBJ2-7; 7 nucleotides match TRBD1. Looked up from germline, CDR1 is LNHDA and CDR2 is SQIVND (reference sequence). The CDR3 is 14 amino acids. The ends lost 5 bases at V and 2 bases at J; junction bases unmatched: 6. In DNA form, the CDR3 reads TGTGCCAGTAGTTTAGTAGGGACAGCCTACGAGCAGTACTTC. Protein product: CASSLVGTAYEQYF. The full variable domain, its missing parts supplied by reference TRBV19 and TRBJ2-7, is DGGITQSPKYLFRKEGQNVTLSCEQNLNHDAMYWYRQDPGQGLRLIYYSQIVNDFQKGDIAEGYSVSREKKESFPLTVTSAQKNPTAFYLCASSLVGTAYEQYFGPGTRLTVT.

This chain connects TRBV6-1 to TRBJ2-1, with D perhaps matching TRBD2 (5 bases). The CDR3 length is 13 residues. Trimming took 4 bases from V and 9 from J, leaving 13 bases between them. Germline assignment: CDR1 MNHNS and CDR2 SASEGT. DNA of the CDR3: TGTGCCAGCAGTGTGGAGGAAGTCGGTGAGCAGTTCTTC. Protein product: CASSVEEVGEQFF.

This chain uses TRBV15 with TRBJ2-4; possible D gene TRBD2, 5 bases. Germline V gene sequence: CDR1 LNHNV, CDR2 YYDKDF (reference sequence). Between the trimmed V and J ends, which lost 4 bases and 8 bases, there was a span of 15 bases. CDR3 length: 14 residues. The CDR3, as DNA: TGTGCCACCAGCACGGACCCGGAGGCGTACATTCAGTACTTC. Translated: CATSTDPEAYIQYF.

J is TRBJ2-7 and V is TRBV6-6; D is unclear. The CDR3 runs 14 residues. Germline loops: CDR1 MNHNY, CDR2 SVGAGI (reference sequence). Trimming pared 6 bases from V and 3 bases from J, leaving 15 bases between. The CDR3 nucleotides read TGTGCCAGCAGCACCGGGTCACTAAACTACGAGCAGTACTTC. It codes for CASSTGSLNYEQYF.